Each of the 5 T cell receptor beta chains below was sequenced from the same sample in a study of blood T cell repertoires in COVID-19. Here immunoSEQ multiplex PCR was the method, and the copy in TCRdb shows in-frame clones only, minus some. The sample consists of over 200,000 clones, about 87% of them appearing once. The specimen sequenced was PBMCs or T cells enriched from blood (not recorded which). These receptors were obtained from a woman under 40 who had been exposed to COVID-19.

The chain carries TRBV7-9 and TRBJ2-2, with 7 bases lining up with TRBD1. Germline V gene sequence: CDR1 SEHNR, CDR2 FQNEAQ (reference sequence). The J segment lost 7 bases and the V segment lost 2 bases, leaving 4 bases of the junction unmatched. The CDR3 has 14 residues. CDR3 in amino acids: CASSLTGADGELFF. The CDR3 DNA follows: TGTGCCAGCAGCTTAACAGGGGCGGACGGGGAGCTGTTTTTT. Filled out from reference TRBV7-9 and TRBJ2-2, the complete variable domain reads DTGVSQNPRHKITKRGQNVTFRCDPISEHNRLYWYRQTLGQGPEFLTYFQNEAQLEKSRLLSDRFSAERPKGSFSTLEIQRTEQGDSAMYLCASSLTGADGELFFGEGSRLTVL.

The rearrangement joins TRBV30 to TRBJ1-2, with 10 nucleotides matching TRBD1. The V gene end was trimmed by 4 bases and the J gene end by 7 bases; junction bases not matched to a gene: 15. Germline CDR1 is GTSNPN and CDR2 is SVGIG (reference sequence). This CDR3 spans 16 amino acids. CDR3 sequence: CAWIGYGTGDFGGYTF. DNA for the CDR3: TGTGCCTGGATTGGCTATGGGACAGGGGATTTCGGTGGCTACACCTTC.

CDR3 bases: TGTGCCAGCAGTCCCGGGACAGGGAGTTGGGGCTACACCTTC. This translates into CASSPGTGSWGYTF. This chain joins TRBV6-6 and TRBJ1-2; TRBD1 aligns across 9 bases. Trimming took 5 bases from V and 8 from J; bases not matched to a gene: 9. The CDR3 loop spans 14 amino acids. Germline CDR1 is MNHNY and CDR2 is SVGAGI (reference sequence).

Regarding this clone: Additional DNA sequences in this sample encode the identical CDR3. The chain uses TRBV9 and TRBJ2-3; 9 positions agree with TRBD2. Germline V CDR1 and CDR2: SGDLS, YYNGEE. The CDR3 consists of 15 residues. J was trimmed by 3 bases and V by 0 bases; bases with no gene match: 2. The CDR3 nucleotides read TGTGCCAGCAGCGTAGGAACTAGCGGGACAGATACGCAGTATTTT. Encoded protein: CASSVGTSGTDTQYF.

The chain uses TRBV27 and TRBJ1-1; 11 nucleotides match TRBD1. The CDR3 runs to 14 residues. Unmatched junction bases numbered 5, after V lost 10 bases and J lost 1 base. Germline assignment: CDR1 MNHEY and CDR2 SMNVEV (reference sequence). The DNA for the CDR3 is TGTGCCACCCGGACAGGGGGCGGGAACACTGAAGCTTTCTTT. This encodes CATRTGGGNTEAFF.